This T cell receptor (beta chain) was identified during a study of cytomegalovirus exposure and HLA in healthy donors. This PCR relied on a set of 60 Vbeta primers and 13 Jbeta primers. Assay: immunoSEQ multiplex PCR; the TCRdb copy retains only in-frame clones and omits some. The table lists around 230,000 clones, more than 75% of them singletons. About this clone: The antigen is undetermined.

Germline-derived CDR1 and CDR2 are MNHEY and SMNVEV (reference sequence). There are 15 residues in the CDR3. The ends were cut back, 2 bases at V and 4 bases at J, with 11 bases in the middle. Findings of the study overall: TCR beta V- and J-gene trimming was later associated with a missense DCLRE1C variant. Across donors, presence/absence analyses took sequencing depth to be roughly uniform.

The clonotype comes from a man aged 40-55 years in good health and CMV-seropositive. The rearrangement links TRBV27 to TRBJ1-4; the D gene is possibly TRBD1 (5 bases). The sequenced sample was PBMCs. The CDR3 sequence: CASSLGARVNEKLFF. In nucleotides, the CDR3 is TGTGCCAGCAGTTTAGGGGCAAGAGTTAATGAAAAACTGTTTTTT.